This TCR beta chain was captured in a study of shared clonotypes between healthy human individuals. Study details: Samples came from two female and three male donors aged 18 to 49. Researchers assigned three CD4 naive, three CD4 memory, two CD8 naive and one CD8 memory plate to each donor.

The CD4+ fraction was divided into a CD45RA+ naive subset and a CD45RA-negative memory subset. This CDR3 spans 12 amino acids. V lost 3 bases, J lost 4 bases, and 8 bases lay in between. CDR1 SQVTM and CDR2 ANQGSEA come from the germline V gene. Libraries were prepared by immunoSEQ multiplex PCR; TCRdb keeps only in-frame clonotypes and omits some of them. The table includes fewer than 1.8 million clones, approximately 98.5% detected once. This TCR was recovered from a man aged 25 to 40 in good health. The V and J genes are TRBV29-1 and TRBJ2-3; D unclear. Sequenced: naive CD4+ T cells sorted from blood. Subset indicated: CD45RA+ positively selected. The CDR3 spells CSVDRAADTQYF. The CDR3 DNA is TGCAGCGTTGATCGTGCCGCAGATACGCAGTATTTT.